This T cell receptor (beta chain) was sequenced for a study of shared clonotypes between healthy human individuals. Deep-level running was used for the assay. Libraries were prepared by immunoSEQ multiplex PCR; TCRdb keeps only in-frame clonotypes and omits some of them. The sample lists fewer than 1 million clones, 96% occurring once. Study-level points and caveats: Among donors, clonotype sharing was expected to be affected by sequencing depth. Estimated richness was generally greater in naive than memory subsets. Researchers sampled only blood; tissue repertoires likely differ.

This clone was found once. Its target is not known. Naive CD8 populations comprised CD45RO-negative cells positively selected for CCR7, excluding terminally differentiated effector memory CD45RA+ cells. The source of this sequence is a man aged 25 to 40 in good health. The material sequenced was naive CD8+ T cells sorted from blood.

The CDR3 is CASSLMGPRVSSYNEQFF. CDR3 bases: TGTGCCAGCAGTTTGATGGGGCCCCGGGTAAGCTCCTACAATGAGCAGTTCTTC. V usage is TRBV28 and J usage is TRBJ2-1, with D perhaps TRBD1 (5 bases). Germline V gene data show CDR1 as MDHEN and CDR2 as SYDVKM. The CDR3 covers 18 residues. Trimming took 3 bases from V and 0 from J, leaving 18 bases between them.